These 2 T cell receptor beta chains were sequenced from one sample in a study of cytomegalovirus exposure and HLA in healthy donors. PCR was performed using 60 Vbeta and 13 Jbeta primers. Repertoires were generated with immunoSEQ multiplex PCR, while TCRdb's copy carries only in-frame clones and drops some. Found here are 150,000 to 200,000 clones, approximately 80% of them singletons; the top ten hold 3% to 3.5%. Source material: PBMCs. These receptors were collected from a woman aged 45-65 years in good health and CMV-seropositive.

This clone has a handful of counts. The chain couples TRBV29-1 to TRBJ1-2; no clear D gene. This CDR3 comprises 11 residues. Germline lookup yields CDR1 SQVTM and CDR2 ANQGSEA. The germline V and J ends were trimmed by 2 bases and 8 bases, with 9 bases remaining between them. This CDR3 reads CSVESREGYTF. The CDR3 bases are TGCAGCGTTGAATCGAGGGAGGGCTACACCTTC.

The chain joins TRBV6-1 to TRBJ1-2; 9 nucleotides line up with TRBD1. After removal of 6 bases from V and 4 bases from J, the junction contained 9 bases not matched to a gene. Germline V lookup: CDR1 MNHNS, CDR2 SASEGT. The CDR3 consists of 15 residues. For the CDR3, the DNA is TGTGCCAGCAGCCGCTACAGGGGGCTGATCTATGGCTACACCTTC. Translating it yields CASSRYRGLIYGYTF.